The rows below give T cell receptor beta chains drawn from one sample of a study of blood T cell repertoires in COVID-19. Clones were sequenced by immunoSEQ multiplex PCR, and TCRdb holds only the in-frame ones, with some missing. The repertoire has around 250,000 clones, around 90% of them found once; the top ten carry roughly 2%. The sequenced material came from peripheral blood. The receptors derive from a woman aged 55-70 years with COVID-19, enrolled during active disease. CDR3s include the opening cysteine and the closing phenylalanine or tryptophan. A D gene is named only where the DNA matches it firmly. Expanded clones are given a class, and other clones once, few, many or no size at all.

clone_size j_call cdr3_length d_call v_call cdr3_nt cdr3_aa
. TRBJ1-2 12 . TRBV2 TGTGCCAGCAGTGTTGACAGTTATGGCTACACCTTC CASSVDSYGYTF
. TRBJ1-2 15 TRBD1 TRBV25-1 TGTGCCAGCAGTGAATTGGGACAGGGTGTCCATGGCTACACCTTC CASSELGQGVHGYTF
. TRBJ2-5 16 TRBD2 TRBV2 TGTGCCAGCACCCTGAACCCTAGCGGGAGTCTAGAGACCCAGTACTTC CASTLNPSGSLETQYF
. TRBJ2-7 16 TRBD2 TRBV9 TGTGCCAGCAGCGTAGGCGGGGGACGCCCTTATTACGAGCAGTACTTC CASSVGGGRPYYEQYF
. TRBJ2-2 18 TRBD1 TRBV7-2 TGTGCCAGCAGCCCTAGAGTGGGGGACAGGACGAACACCGGGGAGCTGTTTTTT CASSPRVGDRTNTGELFF
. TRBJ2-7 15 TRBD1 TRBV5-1 TGCGCCAGCAGAACCGGGACAGTCTCCTCCTACGAGCAGTACTTC CASRTGTVSSYEQYF
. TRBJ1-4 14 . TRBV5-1 TGCGCCAGCAGCGGCGGTGCGAACAATGAAAAACTGTTTTTT CASSGGANNEKLFF
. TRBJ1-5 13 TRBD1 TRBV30 TGTGCCTGGACCGCGACAGGGGGTCAGCCCCAGCATTTT CAWTATGGQPQHF
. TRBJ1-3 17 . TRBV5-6 TGTGCCAGCAGTCCCCGGTACAGGGAGCTCTCTGGAAACACCATATATTTT CASSPRYRELSGNTIYF
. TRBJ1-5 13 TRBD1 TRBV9 TGTGCCAGCGACAGGGCAGGCAATCAGCCCCAGCATTTT CASDRAGNQPQHF
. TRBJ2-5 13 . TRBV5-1 TGCGCCAGCGGTCCGCGGACAGAAGAGACCCAGTACTTC CASGPRTEETQYF
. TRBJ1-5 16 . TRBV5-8 TGTGCCAGCAGCTTGGCAGGGTGGACATCCTTCCAGCCCCAGCATTTT CASSLAGWTSFQPQHF
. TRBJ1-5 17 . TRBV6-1 TGTGCCAGCAGTGAAGCAGGGGGTAGAGGCGGCAATCAGCCCCAGCATTTT CASSEAGGRGGNQPQHF
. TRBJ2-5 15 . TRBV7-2 TGTGCCAGCAGCTTAGGACGCGGGGGCGGTGGGACCCAGTACTTC CASSLGRGGGGTQYF
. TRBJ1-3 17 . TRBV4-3 TGCGCCAGCAGCCAAGATGGGGCAGCCTTCTCTGGAAACACCATATATTTT CASSQDGAAFSGNTIYF
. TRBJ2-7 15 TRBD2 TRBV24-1 TGTGCCACCAGTGATTTACGGGGGGGTACCTACGAGCAGTACTTC CATSDLRGGTYEQYF
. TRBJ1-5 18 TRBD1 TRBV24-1 TGTGCCACCGGTCCCTGGGACAGGGGGCTCGGGAGCAATCAGCCCCAGCATTTT CATGPWDRGLGSNQPQHF
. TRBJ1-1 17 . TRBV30 TGTGCCTGGAGCCTATTACAGGGTTCCCCTATAAACACTGAAGCTTTCTTT CAWSLLQGSPINTEAFF
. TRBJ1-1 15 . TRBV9 TGTGCCAGCAGCAAAGATCCAGGGCCCTCGGGTGAAGCTTTCTTT CASSKDPGPSGEAFF
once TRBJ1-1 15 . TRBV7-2 TGTGCCAGCAGCTTAGGCGCTGGTCTGAACACTGAAGCTTTCTTT CASSLGAGLNTEAFF
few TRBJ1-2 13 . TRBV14 TGTGCCAGCAGCCTCCAGGGTGCTTTTGGCTACACCTTC CASSLQGAFGYTF
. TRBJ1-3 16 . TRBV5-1 TGCGCCAGCAGCCTGATATCGGGGGACTCTGGAAACACCATATATTTT CASSLISGDSGNTIYF
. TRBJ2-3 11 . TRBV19 TGTGCCAGTAGAGCCACAGATACGCAGTATTTT CASRATDTQYF
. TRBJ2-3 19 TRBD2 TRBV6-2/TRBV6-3 TGTGCCAGCAGTACCGGCCTTTACGCAACTAGCGGTGGCACAGATACGCAGTATTTT CASSTGLYATSGGTDTQYF
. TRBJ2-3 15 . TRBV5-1 TGCGCCAGCAGCTTGGACAGTTCGAGAGGGGGTACGCAGTATTTT CASSLDSSRGGTQYF
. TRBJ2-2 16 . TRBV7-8 TGTGCCAGCAGCTTAGCGTTAGGAGCGAACACCGGGGAGCTGTTTTTT CASSLALGANTGELFF
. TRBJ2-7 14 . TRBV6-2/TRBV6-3 TGTGCCAGCAGTTACTCGGGGGGGCCTTACGAGCAGTACTTC CASSYSGGPYEQYF
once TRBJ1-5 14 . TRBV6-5 TGTGCCAGCAGCACCGGGATGGGAAATCAGCCCCAGCATTTT CASSTGMGNQPQHF
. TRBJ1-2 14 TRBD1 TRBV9 TGTGCCAGCAGCCCCTTTGACAGGGATTATGGCTACACCTTC CASSPFDRDYGYTF
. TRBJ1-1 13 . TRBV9 TGTGCCAGCAGCCCAGGGAGGGGGACTGAAGCTTTCTTT CASSPGRGTEAFF
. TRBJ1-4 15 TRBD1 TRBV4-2 TGTGCCAGCAGCCAGACGGACAGGGGGCTTGAAAAACTGTTTTTT CASSQTDRGLEKLFF
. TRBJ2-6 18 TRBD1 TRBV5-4 TGTGCCAGCAGCCATCCGGGACAGGGTTATAGTGGGGCCAACGTCCTGACTTTC CASSHPGQGYSGANVLTF
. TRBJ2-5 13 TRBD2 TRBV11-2 TGTGCCAGCAGGAGGGAGGGACGAGAGACCCAGTACTTC CASRREGRETQYF
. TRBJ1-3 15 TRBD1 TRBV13 TGTGCCAGCAGCTCCAGGGGGTCCTCTGGAAACACCATATATTTT CASSSRGSSGNTIYF
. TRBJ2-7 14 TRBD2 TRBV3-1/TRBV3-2 TGTGCCAGCAGCCAAGAACTAGCGAGTTACGAGCAGTACTTC CASSQELASYEQYF
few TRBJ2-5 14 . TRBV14 TGTGCCAGCAGCCATTCTATTGTCCGTGAGACCCAGTACTTC CASSHSIVRETQYF
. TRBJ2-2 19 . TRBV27 TGTGCCAGCAGCCCCCCCTGGGGGGACTCCAAAGCGAACACCGGGGAGCTGTTTTTT CASSPPWGDSKANTGELFF
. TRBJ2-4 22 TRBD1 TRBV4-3 TGCGCCAGCAGCCAAGGCGTAACTGGTAAGGGACAGGGGGCGAGAACCAAAAACATTCAGTACTTC CASSQGVTGKGQGARTKNIQYF
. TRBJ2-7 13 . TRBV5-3 TGTGCCAGAAGCTTCACAGGCTCCTACGAGCAGTACTTC CARSFTGSYEQYF
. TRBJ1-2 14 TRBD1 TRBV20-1 TGCAGTGCTAGTAGTAACAGGGGGGACTATGGCTACACCTTC CSASSNRGDYGYTF
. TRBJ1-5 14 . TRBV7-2 TGTGCCAGCAGTGACAGATATAGCAATCAGCCCCAGCATTTT CASSDRYSNQPQHF
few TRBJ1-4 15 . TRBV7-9 TGTGCCAGCAGACATGATGAGACAATGAATGAAAAACTGTTTTTT CASRHDETMNEKLFF